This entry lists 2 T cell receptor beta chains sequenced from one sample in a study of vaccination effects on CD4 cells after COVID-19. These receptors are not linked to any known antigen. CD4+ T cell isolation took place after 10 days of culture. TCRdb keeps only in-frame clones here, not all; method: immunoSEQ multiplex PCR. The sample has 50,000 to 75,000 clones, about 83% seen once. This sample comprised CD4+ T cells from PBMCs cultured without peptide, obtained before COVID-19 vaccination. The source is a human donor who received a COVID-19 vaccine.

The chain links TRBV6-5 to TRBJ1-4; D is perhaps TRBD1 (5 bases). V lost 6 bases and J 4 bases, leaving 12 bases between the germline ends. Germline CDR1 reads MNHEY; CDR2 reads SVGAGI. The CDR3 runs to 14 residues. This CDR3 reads CASRNRQFNEKLFF. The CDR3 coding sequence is TGTGCCAGCAGAAATAGACAGTTTAATGAAAAACTGTTTTTT.

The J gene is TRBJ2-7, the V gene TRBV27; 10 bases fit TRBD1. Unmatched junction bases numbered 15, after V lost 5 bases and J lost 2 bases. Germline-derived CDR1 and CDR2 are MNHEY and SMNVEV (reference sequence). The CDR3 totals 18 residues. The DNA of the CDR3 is TGTGCCAGCAGTGCTCCCGACAGGGGGCGACGGAGCACCTACGAGCAGTACGTC. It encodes CASSAPDRGRRSTYEQYV.